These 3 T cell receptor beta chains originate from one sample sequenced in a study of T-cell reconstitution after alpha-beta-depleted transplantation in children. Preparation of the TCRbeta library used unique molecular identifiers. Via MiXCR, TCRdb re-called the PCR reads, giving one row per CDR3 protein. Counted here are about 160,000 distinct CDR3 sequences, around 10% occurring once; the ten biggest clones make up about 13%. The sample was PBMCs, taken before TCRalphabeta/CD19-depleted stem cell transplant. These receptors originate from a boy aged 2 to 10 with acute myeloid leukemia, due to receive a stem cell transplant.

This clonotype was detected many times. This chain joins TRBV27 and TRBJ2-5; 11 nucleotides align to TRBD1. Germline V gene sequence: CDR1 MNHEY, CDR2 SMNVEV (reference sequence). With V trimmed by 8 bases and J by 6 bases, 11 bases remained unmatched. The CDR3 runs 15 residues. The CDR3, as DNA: TGTGCCAGCGGAGCGAGGACAGGGGGCGATCAGACCCAGTACTTC. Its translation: CASGARTGGDQTQYF.

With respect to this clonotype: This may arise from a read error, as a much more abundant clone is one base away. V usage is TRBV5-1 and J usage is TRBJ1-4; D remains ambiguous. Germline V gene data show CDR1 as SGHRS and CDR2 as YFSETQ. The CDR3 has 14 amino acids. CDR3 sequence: CASGFNNKNEKLFF. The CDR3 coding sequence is TGCGCCAGCGGCTTTAACAACAAGAATGAAAAACTGTTTTTT. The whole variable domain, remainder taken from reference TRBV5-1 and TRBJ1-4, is KAGVTQTPRYLIKTRGQQVTLSCSPISGHRSVSWYQQTPGQGLQFLFEYFSETQRNKGNFPGRFSGRQFSNSRSEMNVSTLELGDSALYLCASGFNNKNEKLFFGSGTQLSVL.

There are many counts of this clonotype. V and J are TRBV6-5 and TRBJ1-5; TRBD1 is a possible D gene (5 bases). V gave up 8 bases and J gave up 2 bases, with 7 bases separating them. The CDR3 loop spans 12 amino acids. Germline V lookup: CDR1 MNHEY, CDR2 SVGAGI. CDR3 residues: CASGAGNQPQHF. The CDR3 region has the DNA TGTGCCAGCGGGGCGGGCAATCAGCCCCAGCATTTT.